Following are 27 T cell receptor beta chains from one sample sequenced in a study of T cell changes during pregnancy in multiple sclerosis. Assay: immunoSEQ multiplex PCR; the TCRdb copy retains only in-frame clones and omits some. The sample yields 20,000 to 25,000 clones, roughly 90% seen once. This specimen was CD8+ T cells from peripheral blood mononuclear cells, taken in the second trimester of pregnancy. Source of these receptors: a female donor in good health, enrolled as a control in a pregnancy study.

The V gene is TRBV29-1, the J gene TRBJ2-3; D uncertain. The CDR3 length is 13 residues. Looked up from germline, CDR1 is SQVTM and CDR2 is ANQGSEA. Trimming took off 1 base at V and 2 bases at J, with 7 bases between the two ends. CDR3 sequence: CSVEGRYTDTQYF. CDR3 coding DNA: TGCAGCGTTGAAGGCAGGTACACAGATACGCAGTATTTT.

The chain joins TRBV28 to TRBJ1-2, with D unresolved. Germline CDR1 reads MDHEN; CDR2 reads SYDVKM. This CDR3 spans 14 amino acids. V lost 3 bases and J lost 4, with 12 bases in between. The CDR3 region is CASSFDSGGYGYTF. CDR3 DNA: TGTGCCAGCAGTTTCGACTCCGGAGGCTATGGCTACACCTTC.

The rearrangement joins TRBV7-9 to TRBJ2-7; a possible D gene is TRBD1 (6 bases). Trimming pared 3 bases from V and 4 bases from J, leaving 7 bases between. Germline V CDR1 and CDR2: SEHNR, FQNEAQ (reference sequence). This CDR3 is built from 12 residues. The CDR3 sequence: CASSFRGYEQYF. CDR3 nucleotides: TGTGCCAGCAGCTTTAGGGGGTACGAGCAGTACTTC.

This sequence joins TRBV6-6 and TRBJ2-3, with 9 positions matching TRBD1. The CDR3 extends over 15 amino acids. CDR1 and CDR2 from the germline V gene are MNHNY and SVGAGI (reference sequence). After removal of 6 bases from V and 9 bases from J, the junction contained 13 bases not matched to a gene. This chain's CDR3 is CASSLRDREGKTQYF. CDR3 DNA sequence: TGTGCCAGCAGCCTCCGGGACAGGGAAGGGAAGACGCAGTATTTT.

V gene TRBV28 combines with J gene TRBJ2-3; 14 bases match TRBD2. This CDR3 has 16 residues. Germline CDR1 is MDHEN and CDR2 is SYDVKM. Unmatched junction bases numbered 7, after V lost 6 bases and J lost 5 bases. The CDR3, as DNA: TGTGCCAGCAGCTCTGGACTAGCGGGGGGCGGAGATACGCAGTATTTT. Translated: CASSSGLAGGGDTQYF.

The chain employs TRBV7-2 and TRBJ1-1; D is uncertain. The CDR3 contains 20 residues. CDR1 SGHTA and CDR2 FQGNSA come from the germline V gene. The germline V and J ends were trimmed by 0 bases and 1 base, with 24 bases remaining between them. The CDR3: CASSLATTLNAWSKNTEAFF. The DNA for the CDR3 is TGTGCCAGCAGCTTAGCCACAACCCTCAATGCCTGGTCGAAGAACACTGAAGCTTTCTTT.

The chain couples TRBV30 to TRBJ2-5; no definite D call. The better agreement between TRBJ2-7 and the DNA end casts doubt on the J call. The CDR3 sequence is 14 residues long. CDR1 GTSNPN and CDR2 SVGIG come from the germline V gene (reference sequence). CDR3 DNA: TGTGCCTGGAGTGTACGCGGCGGATCCTACGAGCAGTACTTC. Translating it yields CAWSVRGGSYEQYF.

This sequence joins TRBV11-2 and TRBJ2-1; D call uncertain. V was shortened by 5 bases and J by 4 bases, with 15 bases between the two germline ends. The CDR3 totals 15 residues. Per germline, CDR1 SGHAT and CDR2 FQNNGV. The CDR3 nucleotides are TGTGCCAGCAGCGGCGGCGGAGTGTCATACAATGAGCAGTTCTTC. This gives the protein CASSGGGVSYNEQFF.

This CDR3 is CASSQEDRGPSYEQYF. CDR3 sequence (DNA): TGCGCCAGCAGCCAAGAGGACAGGGGGCCTTCCTACGAGCAGTACTTC. J is TRBJ2-7 and V is TRBV4-1; 11 bases line up with TRBD1. The CDR3 consists of 16 residues. Unmatched junction bases numbered 2, after V lost 0 bases and J lost 1 base. The germline V gene encodes CDR1 MGHRA and CDR2 YSYEKL.

The gene calls are TRBV4-1 and TRBJ2-7; 11 nucleotides match TRBD1. The CDR3 covers 15 residues. Germline loops: CDR1 MGHRA, CDR2 YSYEKL. Unmatched junction bases numbered 3, after V lost 1 base and J lost 4 bases. The CDR3 bases are TGCGCCAGCAGCCAAGGGGGGACAGGGGGATACGAGCAGTACTTC. It encodes CASSQGGTGGYEQYF.

The chain carries TRBV27 and TRBJ2-3; D possibly corresponds to TRBD2 (5 bases). Trimming removed 3 bases from V and 0 bases from J, with 10 bases in between. The CDR3 consists of 15 residues. Germline V gene sequence: CDR1 MNHEY, CDR2 SMNVEV (reference sequence). The CDR3, as DNA: TGTGCCAGCAGTTTTTCAAGCGGTAGCACAGATACGCAGTATTTT. Its translation: CASSFSSGSTDTQYF.

The chain recombines TRBV15 with TRBJ2-7, with unresolved D. Between the trimmed V and J ends, which lost 2 bases and 6 bases, there was a span of 11 bases. Germline CDR1 and CDR2: LNHNV and YYDKDF (reference sequence). CDR3 size: 13 residues. CDR3 DNA sequence: TGTGCCACCAGCAGATTACCACTTAGCGAGCAGTACTTC. This translates into CATSRLPLSEQYF. The variable domain in full, completed from reference TRBV15 and TRBJ2-7, reads DAMVIQNPRYQVTQFGKPVTLSCSQTLNHNVMYWYQQKSSQAPKLLFHYYDKDFNNEADTPDNFQSRRPNTSFCFLDIRSPGLGDTAMYLCATSRLPLSEQYFGPGTRLTVT.

This clone was counted between two and nine times. V and J are TRBV7-2 and TRBJ2-1, with D perhaps matching TRBD2 (6 bases). Trimming cost V 2 bases and J 4 bases, with 12 bases left between them. The CDR3 contains 15 residues. CDR1 is SGHTA and CDR2 is FQGNSA in the germline V gene. CDR3 sequence reads: CASSLHGRGYNEQFF. The CDR3 coding sequence is TGTGCCAGCAGCTTACATGGGCGGGGTTACAATGAGCAGTTCTTC.

The genes are TRBV9 and TRBJ2-3; the match to TRBD2 covers 14 bases. Per germline, CDR1 SGDLS and CDR2 YYNGEE. V trimming: 4 bases; J trimming: 9 bases; junction bases outside the gene matches: 10. The CDR3 loop spans 16 amino acids. The CDR3 region has the DNA TGTGCCAGCAGCACACCTAGGGGACTAGCGGGAGCAACGCAGTATTTT. It codes for CASSTPRGLAGATQYF. The full variable domain, rest sourced from reference TRBV9 and TRBJ2-3, is DSGVTQTPKHLITATGQRVTLRCSPRSGDLSVYWYQQSLDQGLQFLIQYYNGEERAKGNILERFSAQQFPDLHSELNLSSLELGDSALYFCASSTPRGLAGATQYFGPGTRLTVL.

This chain uses TRBV11-2 with TRBJ2-3; the D gene is possibly TRBD2 (6 bases). The V end was cut by 2 bases, the J end by 1 base, with 13 bases between. Germline CDR1 SGHAT, CDR2 FQNNGV. The CDR3 has 16 amino acids. The DNA for the CDR3 is TGTGCCAGCAGCTTACTGGGGGTAGCGGGCACAGATACGCAGTATTTT. Residues: CASSLLGVAGTDTQYF.

The chain uses TRBV28 and TRBJ2-7, with 7 bases matching TRBD1. CDR3 length: 18 residues. The germline CDR1 and CDR2 sequences are MDHEN and SYDVKM. Germline trimming cut 1 base from V and 4 bases from J; bases unmatched to any gene: 16. DNA for the CDR3: TGTGCCAGCAGTTTATATCGCGAGGGGGCAGGGATGGAGTACGAGCAGTACTTC. This sequence encodes CASSLYREGAGMEYEQYF.

The chain is built from TRBV4-1 and TRBJ2-5, with 8 nucleotides matching TRBD2. Per the germline V gene, CDR1 is MGHRA and CDR2 is YSYEKL. The V and J ends lost 3 bases and 5 bases, in that order; junction bases with no gene match: 11. The CDR3 has 16 residues. In nucleotides, the CDR3 is TGCGCCAGCAGCCACCCCCTCGCGGGAGGCTCGGAGACCCAGTACTTC. As protein: CASSHPLAGGSETQYF.

The count of this clone is one. The chain is built from TRBV6-5 and TRBJ1-5, with D possibly TRBD1 on 5 matching bases. The V gene lost 2 bases and the J gene lost 1 base, with 9 bases spanning the gap. The CDR3 length is 15 residues. Looked up from germline, CDR1 is MNHEY and CDR2 is SVGAGI. CDR3 DNA: TGTGCCAGCAGTTACGCGGGGGGGAGCAATCAGCCCCAGCATTTT. This translates into CASSYAGGSNQPQHF.

The rearrangement joins TRBV7-8 to TRBJ2-7; 10 bases are a match to TRBD2. This CDR3 contains 16 residues. Unmatched junction bases numbered 11, after V lost 4 bases and J lost 5 bases. CDR1 and CDR2 from the germline V gene are SGHVS and FQNEAQ. The CDR3 region is CASSSGAAGGPNEQYF. The DNA of the CDR3 is TGTGCCAGCAGCTCAGGCGCAGCGGGAGGGCCTAACGAGCAGTACTTC.

V and J are TRBV6-5 and TRBJ2-3; D is unresolved. There are 14 residues in the CDR3. The germline gives CDR1 MNHEY, CDR2 SVGAGI. V lost 7 bases to trimming and J lost 0 bases, with 11 bases between them. The CDR3 bases are TGTGCCAGCACAGGATCCGCCAGCACAGATACGCAGTATTTT. Translated: CASTGSASTDTQYF.

This rearrangement joins TRBV19 to TRBJ2-5; 8 positions match TRBD2. The CDR3 runs 15 residues. Germline V gene data show CDR1 as LNHDA and CDR2 as SQIVND (reference sequence). J lost 2 bases, V lost 6 bases, and 8 bases had no gene match. This CDR3 reads CASRPPGGGQETQYF. CDR3 nucleotides: TGTGCCAGTAGACCTCCCGGGGGGGGGCAAGAGACCCAGTACTTC.

The chain carries TRBV4-1 and TRBJ1-1, with D possibly being TRBD1 (6 bases). This CDR3 is built from 16 residues. Germline assignment: CDR1 MGHRA and CDR2 YSYEKL. V was pared by 3 bases and J by 4 bases, with 18 bases between. CDR3 nucleotide sequence: TGCGCCAGCAGCCAGGCCGATAGGGGGATTATCACTGAAGCTTTCTTT. Its translation: CASSQADRGIITEAFF.

This clone was counted once. The CDR3, as DNA: TGTGCCAGCAGCCCTAGCGGGGGTCCCTACGAGCAGTACTTC. Translating it yields CASSPSGGPYEQYF. This chain uses TRBV7-2 with TRBJ2-7; 10 bases are shared with TRBD2. CDR3 length equals 14 residues. Germline CDR1 is SGHTA and CDR2 is FQGNSA. J gave up 2 bases and V 5 bases, and 3 bases lay outside the gene matches.

The chain couples TRBV14 to TRBJ1-1; no definite D call. The V gene's germline CDR1 is SGHDN and CDR2 FVKESK. Trimming removed 1 base from V and 7 bases from J, with 10 bases in between. This CDR3 contains 13 residues. CDR3 DNA: TGTGCCAGCAGCCAAGTGGGAGAACTTGAAGCTTTCTTT. This translates into CASSQVGELEAFF. The whole variable domain, remainder taken from reference TRBV14 and TRBJ1-1, is EAGVTQFPSHSVIEKGQTVTLRCDPISGHDNLYWYRRVMGKEIKFLLHFVKESKQDESGMPNNRFLAERTGGTYSTLKVQPAELEDSGVYFCASSQVGELEAFFGQGTRLTVV.

The chain carries TRBV7-9 and TRBJ1-1; the D is unclear. Trimming cost V 2 bases and J 8 bases, with 6 bases left between them. The CDR3 spans 11 residues. Germline V gene sequence: CDR1 SEHNR, CDR2 FQNEAQ (reference sequence). This CDR3 reads CASSLQAEAFF. In DNA, the CDR3 is TGTGCCAGCAGCTTACAGGCCGAAGCTTTCTTT.

This clone was observed a few times. This chain links TRBV25-1 with TRBJ2-7; 12 bases line up with TRBD2. This CDR3 comprises 15 residues. The V gene's germline CDR1 is MGHDK and CDR2 SYGVNS. After removal of 4 bases from V and 1 base from J, the junction contained 2 bases not matched to a gene. The CDR3: CASSGTSGESYEQYF. The CDR3 DNA is TGTGCCAGCAGTGGGACTAGCGGGGAGTCCTACGAGCAGTACTTC.

The chain is built from TRBV25-1 and TRBJ2-7; TRBD2 agrees at 9 bases. Germline-derived CDR1 and CDR2 are MGHDK and SYGVNS. The CDR3 contains 15 residues. Germline trimming cut 4 bases from V and 5 bases from J; bases unmatched to any gene: 9. CDR3 sequence reads: CASSASSGNYHEQYF. CDR3 nucleotide sequence: TGTGCCAGCAGTGCCTCTAGCGGGAACTACCACGAGCAGTACTTC.